This T cell receptor beta chain is from a study of OX40 agonist ivuxolimab in advanced cancers. Overall study: Clinicians treated patients with ivuxolimab, an agonistic anti-OX40 (CD134) antibody. Patients received intravenous ivuxolimab every 2 weeks at 0.01 to 10 mg/kg.

TCRdb's copy holds only in-frame clones and misses some; the assay was immunoSEQ multiplex PCR. The sample shows tens of thousands of clones, around 89% of them seen only once. General study findings and limits: More expanded clones were seen, on average, in CD8+ T cells than in CD4+. There was clonal expansion of CD4+ and CD8+ blood T cells by week 6 at 0.1 to 3.0 mg/kg.

As for this clone: The antigen remains unidentified.

The sequence came from an adult with an advanced solid tumor such as melanoma, head and neck, liver or kidney cancer. Sequences were derived from CD4+ or CD8+ T cells sorted from blood, sampled in a trial of the OX40 agonist ivuxolimab.

This CDR3 reads CAISDAGTSGRNEQFF. Here the CDR3 DNA reads TGTGCCATCAGTGACGCCGGGACTAGCGGGAGGAATGAGCAGTTCTTC. The gene calls are TRBV10-3 and TRBJ2-1, with 15 bases aligning to TRBD2. Germline assignment: CDR1 ENHRY and CDR2 SYGVKD. The CDR3 contains 16 residues. The J segment lost 7 bases and the V segment lost 3 bases, leaving 4 bases of the junction unmatched.